This T cell receptor (beta chain) is from a study of T cells expressing NK-cell markers. General study findings and limits: Expanded clones of NKG2C+ T cells had an unclear HCMV specificity.

The CDR3 is 15 residues long. Germline values: CDR1 KGHSH, CDR2 LQKENI. Making the TCR beta cDNA relied on 5'RACE template switching with UMIs. Following a re-call of the 5' RACE reads, TCRdb has one entry per CDR3 protein and lacks DNA. This repertoire includes 250,000 to 300,000 distinct CDR3 sequences. A word on this clonotype: The antigen remains unidentified.

The specimen sequenced was blood T cells: a sorted CD56 or NKG2C T cell subset, CD4+ or CD8+ T cells, or bulk PBMC T cells (not recorded which). V and J are TRBV18 and TRBJ2-5. This clonotype was obtained from a woman between 18 and 70 years old in good health. CDR3: CASSPSRAIQETQYF.